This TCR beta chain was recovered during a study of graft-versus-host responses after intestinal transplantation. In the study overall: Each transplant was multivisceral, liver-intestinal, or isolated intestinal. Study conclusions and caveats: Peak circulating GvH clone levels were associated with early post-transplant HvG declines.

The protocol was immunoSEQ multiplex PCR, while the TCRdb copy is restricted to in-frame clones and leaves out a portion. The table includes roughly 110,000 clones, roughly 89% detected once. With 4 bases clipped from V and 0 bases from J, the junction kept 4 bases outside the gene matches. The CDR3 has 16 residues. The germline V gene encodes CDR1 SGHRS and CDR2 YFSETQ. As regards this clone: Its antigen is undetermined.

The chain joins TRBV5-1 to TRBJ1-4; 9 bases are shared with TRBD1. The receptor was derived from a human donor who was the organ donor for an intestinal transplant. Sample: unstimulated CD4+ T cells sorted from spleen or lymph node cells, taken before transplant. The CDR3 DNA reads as TGCGCCAGCAGCCGGACAGGGGATGCAACTAATGAAAAACTGTTTTTT. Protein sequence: CASSRTGDATNEKLFF.